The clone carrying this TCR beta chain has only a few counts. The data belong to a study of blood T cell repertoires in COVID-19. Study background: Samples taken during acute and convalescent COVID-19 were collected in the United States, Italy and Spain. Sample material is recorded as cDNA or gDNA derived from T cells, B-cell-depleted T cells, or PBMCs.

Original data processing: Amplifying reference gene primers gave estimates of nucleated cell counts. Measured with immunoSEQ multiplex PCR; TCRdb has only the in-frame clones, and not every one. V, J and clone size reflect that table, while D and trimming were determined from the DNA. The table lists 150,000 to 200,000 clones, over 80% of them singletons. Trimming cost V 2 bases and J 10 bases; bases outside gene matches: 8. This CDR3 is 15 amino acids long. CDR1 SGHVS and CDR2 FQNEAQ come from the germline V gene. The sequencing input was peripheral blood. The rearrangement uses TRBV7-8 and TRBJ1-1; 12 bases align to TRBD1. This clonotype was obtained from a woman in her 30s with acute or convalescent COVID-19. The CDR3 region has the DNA TGTGCCAGCAGCTTAACCACAGGGACAGGGGGCTCAGCTTTCTTT. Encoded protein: CASSLTTGTGGSAFF.